The T cell receptor beta chain under discussion was sequenced for a study of CD8 T cells in Susac syndrome. Findings of the study overall: The number of individuals included in the study's TCR sequencing and HLA analysis was acknowledged as relatively small.

Sequencing targeted TCR beta in T cells from blood (CD8+ and CD4+). Healthy donors served as the controls. They were matched for age and sex. This clonotype was observed a single time. The antigen remains undetermined. cDNA came from around 0.5 to 1 ug RNA primed by random hexamers. A multiplex approach, immunoSEQ multiplex PCR, amplified TCR beta CDR3 across 54 Vbeta and 13 Jbeta. One entry per CDR3 protein results from TCRdb running MiXCR on the immunoSEQ multiplex PCR reads. The repertoire has 90,000 to 110,000 distinct CDR3 sequences, around 95% of them found once; the top ten carry 0.096%. This CDR3 comprises 14 residues. V lost 4 bases to trimming and J lost 0 bases, with 7 bases between them. The germline gives CDR1 LNHDA, CDR2 SQIVND (reference sequence).

Material: CD4+ T cells from PBMCs. This TCR derives from a human donor in good health. V and J are TRBV19 and TRBJ1-3, with TRBD1 as a possible D gene (5 bases). As DNA, the CDR3 is TGTGCCAGTAGTAAGGGGAACTCTGGAAACACCATATATTTT. It codes for CASSKGNSGNTIYF.